Each of the 3 T cell receptor beta chains below was sequenced from the same sample in a study of T cells in Graves' hyperthyroidism and ophthalmopathy (dated by TCRdb to about 2019). The protocol used for the library was multiplex PCR. Sequencing used an Illumina HiSeq 2000. Amplification of TCR beta CDR3 regions was carried out from RNA transcripts. The first round of RT-PCR for the TCR CDR3 was performed with the HTBI primer set and the Qiagen OneStep RT-PCR kit. Using fastp trimming at Q25 and MiXCR clonotype assembly, TCRdb reanalyzed the public sequencing data and kept in-frame beta chains. A single entry per CDR3 protein holds the most common genes and DNA from its merged rows. The sample includes about 400,000 distinct CDR3 sequences, with just under 25% observed a single time. The top ten constitute roughly 70% of the sample. The specimen sequenced was blood. The receptor set was obtained from a man aged 50-60 years with Graves' hyperthyroidism.

This clonotype was counted between two and nine times. The chain links TRBV7-3 to TRBJ2-2; D perhaps matches TRBD1 (8 bases). V was cut by 2 bases and J by 7 bases, with 23 bases left in between. The CDR3 sequence is 18 residues long. CDR1 and CDR2 from the germline V gene are SGHTA and FQGTGA. This CDR3 reads CASSLAQTDREGGGELFF. The CDR3 DNA sequence: TGTGCCAGCAGCTTAGCCCAGACGGACAGGGAGGGTGGCGGGGAGCTGTTTTTT.

This clonotype was seen a handful of times. The genes are TRBV28 and TRBJ1-1; TRBD1 agrees at 8 bases. Germline assignment: CDR1 MDHEN and CDR2 SYDVKM. This CDR3 has 15 residues. V was clipped by 5 bases and J by 8 bases; unmatched bases: 13. CDR3: CASSGSGQGGLEAFF. CDR3 in DNA: TGTGCCAGCAGTGGATCTGGACAGGGAGGATTGGAAGCTTTCTTT.

V is TRBV2 and J is TRBJ2-2; TRBD1 is a possible D gene (6 bases). The CDR3 sequence is 15 residues long. Germline assignment: CDR1 SNHLY and CDR2 FYNNEI. Trimming pared 2 bases from V and 6 bases from J, leaving 13 bases between. In DNA form, the CDR3 reads TGTGCCAGCAGTGAACTGTCCAGGGGTCCCGGGGAGCTGTTTTTT. This sequence encodes CASSELSRGPGELFF.